Shown below are 30 T cell receptor beta chains from a single sample sequenced in a study of blood T cell repertoires in COVID-19. The data were produced by immunoSEQ multiplex PCR, yet TCRdb's version contains in-frame clones alone and is incomplete. The data hold some 100,000 clones, with about 89% observed a single time. The sequenced sample consisted of peripheral blood. The source is a man over 45 with acute or convalescent COVID-19.

The rearrangement uses TRBV6-2 or TRBV6-3 and TRBJ2-3, with D possibly TRBD1 on 7 matching bases. V shed 5 bases and J shed 2 bases, with 14 bases lying between them. The CDR3 has 15 residues. Per the germline V gene, CDR1 is MNHEY and CDR2 is SVGEGT. The CDR3 sequence is CASSRQGLLTDTQYF. CDR3 DNA sequence: TGTGCCAGCAGTCGACAGGGACTCCTCACAGATACGCAGTATTTT.

V is TRBV29-1 and J is TRBJ2-3; no reliable D call. Germline V CDR1 and CDR2: SQVTM, ANQGSEA. This CDR3 has 11 residues. Trimming took off 6 bases at V and 4 bases at J, with 8 bases between the two ends. CDR3 region: CSVTYADTQYF. In DNA, the CDR3 is TGCAGCGTCACCTATGCAGATACGCAGTATTTT.

V is TRBV19 and J is TRBJ1-3; D uncertain. Per germline, CDR1 LNHDA and CDR2 SQIVND (reference sequence). The CDR3 covers 15 residues. V was clipped by 10 bases and J by 1 base, with 17 bases between them. The CDR3 DNA follows: TGTGCCACCTCTATGGTTAGTTCGTCTGGAAACACCATATATTTT. As protein: CATSMVSSSGNTIYF. Based on the CDR3 plus reference TRBV19 and TRBJ1-3, the full variable domain is DGGITQSPKYLFRKEGQNVTLSCEQNLNHDAMYWYRQDPGQGLRLIYYSQIVNDFQKGDIAEGYSVSREKKESFPLTVTSAQKNPTAFYLCATSMVSSSGNTIYFGEGSWLTVV.

This chain joins TRBV9 and TRBJ1-2, with D unclear. V shed 3 bases and J shed 5 bases, with 17 bases lying between them. The CDR3 is made up of 15 amino acids. CDR1 is SGDLS and CDR2 is YYNGEE in the germline V gene. CDR3 in DNA: TGTGCCAGCAGCGCCCCCCTAGGCAGAGGGTATGGCTACACCTTC. Its protein is CASSAPLGRGYGYTF. The variable domain in full, completed from reference TRBV9 and TRBJ1-2, reads DSGVTQTPKHLITATGQRVTLRCSPRSGDLSVYWYQQSLDQGLQFLIQYYNGEERAKGNILERFSAQQFPDLHSELNLSSLELGDSALYFCASSAPLGRGYGYTFGSGTRLTVV.

The V call is TRBV29-1, the J call TRBJ2-5; 9 bases are shared with TRBD1. Germline V CDR1 and CDR2: SQVTM, ANQGSEA. The CDR3 runs to 14 residues. The V and J ends lost 4 bases and 2 bases, in that order; junction bases with no gene match: 5. The CDR3 is CSVGRDREQETQYF. The CDR3 nucleotides read TGCAGCGTTGGCCGGGACAGGGAACAAGAGACCCAGTACTTC.

The chain is built from TRBV6-5 and TRBJ2-2, with D perhaps matching TRBD2 (5 bases). CDR1 and CDR2 (germline): MNHEY, SVGAGI. V lost 5 bases and J 2 bases, leaving 12 bases between the germline ends. CDR3 size: 15 residues. The CDR3 nucleotides are TGTGCCAGCAGTCCACGGACTGGAAACACCGGGGAGCTGTTTTTT. This gives the protein CASSPRTGNTGELFF.

The CDR3 region is CASGGRNTEAFF. CDR3 DNA sequence: TGTGCCAGCGGGGGCCGGAACACTGAAGCTTTCTTT. The rearrangement uses TRBV14 and TRBJ1-1; tentative D call: TRBD1 (6 bases). The CDR3 sequence is 12 residues long. Germline CDR1 reads SGHDN; CDR2 reads FVKESK. Trimming stripped 8 bases from V and 1 base from J, with 8 bases between.

The rearrangement uses TRBV4-2 and TRBJ1-4; D gene unclear. The length of the CDR3 is 16 residues. V was cut by 4 bases and J by 4 bases, with 16 bases left in between. Germline V lookup: CDR1 LGHNA, CDR2 YNFKEQ. This chain's CDR3 is CASSREIAGFNEKLFF. Here the CDR3 DNA reads TGTGCCAGCAGCCGGGAGATTGCGGGGTTTAATGAAAAACTGTTTTTT.

CDR3: CASRTSRSSYEQYF. The CDR3 DNA reads TGTGCCAGCAGGACTAGCCGAAGCTCCTACGAGCAGTACTTC. The genes are TRBV2 and TRBJ2-7; TRBD2 matches at 7 bases. Germline CDR1 reads SNHLY; CDR2 reads FYNNEI. This CDR3 has 14 amino acids. With 6 bases clipped from V and 0 bases from J, the junction kept 5 bases outside the gene matches.

Remarks on this clone: An end of the junction does not agree with germline; a read error may underlie this. The chain couples TRBV14 to TRBJ1-1; D gene unclear. Per germline, CDR1 SGHDN and CDR2 FVKESK. The CDR3 runs 13 residues. The CDR3 DNA sequence: TGTGCCAGCAGCCAATACGGGAACCCTGAAGCTTTCTTT. Translated, it gives CASSQYGNPEAFF. Full variable domain (missing parts from reference TRBV14 and TRBJ1-1): EAGVTQFPSHSVIEKGQTVTLRCDPISGHDNLYWYRRVMGKEIKFLLHFVKESKQDESGMPNNRFLAERTGGTYSTLKVQPAELEDSGVYFCASSQYGNPEAFFGQGTRLTVV.

Only a few counts were recorded for this clone. This chain joins TRBV6-4 and TRBJ2-7, with 9 nucleotides matching TRBD1. Germline V gene lookup returns CDR1 MRHNA and CDR2 SNTAGT. The CDR3 is made up of 16 amino acids. With V trimmed by 0 bases and J by 0 bases, 3 bases remained unmatched. The CDR3 region is CASSDSDRGPSYEQYF. The CDR3 DNA sequence: TGTGCCAGCAGTGACTCGGACAGGGGACCCTCCTACGAGCAGTACTTC.

CDR3 sequence reads: CASGGRENQPQHF. In DNA, the CDR3 is TGTGCCAGCGGAGGACGGGAAAATCAGCCCCAGCATTTT. The V call is TRBV6-5, the J call TRBJ1-5, with unresolved D. This CDR3 is built from 13 residues. Germline lookup yields CDR1 MNHEY and CDR2 SVGAGI. Trimming took off 8 bases at V and 4 bases at J, with 12 bases between the two ends.

DNA of the CDR3: TGCGCCAGCAGTCTAGCGGGGATAAGCACAGATACGCAGTATTTT. Its protein product is CASSLAGISTDTQYF. The V gene is TRBV5-1, the J gene TRBJ2-3, with 9 bases lining up with TRBD2. CDR3 length: 15 residues. V shed 5 bases, J shed 0 bases, and the junction held 4 bases outside the gene matches. Per the germline V gene, CDR1 is SGHRS and CDR2 is YFSETQ.

In its sample, this clone was seen a few times. The sample carries other DNA sequences with the same CDR3. The CDR3, as DNA: TGTGCCAGTAGTATAACAGGGACCTACGAGCAGTACTTC. Translation: CASSITGTYEQYF. This chain links TRBV19 with TRBJ2-7; TRBD1 might be the D (6 bases). Germline-derived CDR1 and CDR2 are LNHDA and SQIVND (reference sequence). This CDR3 is built from 13 residues. Trimming removed 2 bases from V and 2 bases from J, with 7 bases in between.

The chain has TRBV28 and TRBJ1-2; TRBD1 agrees at 8 bases. The CDR3 length is 16 residues. The V gene end was trimmed by 6 bases and the J gene end by 0 bases; junction bases not matched to a gene: 9. The V gene's germline CDR1 is MDHEN and CDR2 SYDVKM. The CDR3: CASRYPQGGSNYGYTF. The CDR3 DNA reads as TGTGCCAGCAGGTATCCACAGGGGGGTTCTAACTATGGCTACACCTTC.

This sequence joins TRBV4-2 and TRBJ1-2, with 10 bases aligning to TRBD1. This CDR3 is built from 15 residues. Germline assignment: CDR1 LGHNA and CDR2 YNFKEQ. J gave up 2 bases and V 2 bases, and 2 bases lay outside the gene matches. The CDR3 DNA follows: TGTGCCAGCAGCCAAACGACAGGGGGCAACTATGGCTACACCTTC. Its translation: CASSQTTGGNYGYTF.

The chain recombines TRBV18 with TRBJ2-2; TRBD1 matches 7 bases. Looked up from germline, CDR1 is KGHSH and CDR2 is LQKENI. Trimming took 2 bases from V and 2 from J; bases not matched to a gene: 11. The CDR3 spans 18 residues. As DNA, the CDR3 is TGTGCCAGCTCACCATGGATCCGACAGGGCAATAACACCGGGGAGCTGTTTTTT. It codes for CASSPWIRQGNNTGELFF. Full variable domain (missing parts from reference TRBV18 and TRBJ2-2): NAGVMQNPRHLVRRRGQEARLRCSPMKGHSHVYWYRQLPEEGLKFMVYLQKENIIDESGMPKERFSAEFPKEGPSILRIQQVVRGDSAAYFCASSPWIRQGNNTGELFFGEGSRLTVL.

The gene calls are TRBV28 and TRBJ2-7, with TRBD2 identical over 9 bases. CDR1 is MDHEN and CDR2 is SYDVKM in the germline V gene. J was trimmed by 3 bases and V by 3 bases; bases with no gene match: 3. This CDR3 has 14 amino acids. The CDR3 DNA reads as TGTGCCAGCAGTTTGGCGGGAGGGTACTACGAGCAGTACTTC. Translating it yields CASSLAGGYYEQYF.

The genes are TRBV2 and TRBJ1-1; D perhaps matches TRBD1 (6 bases). V was trimmed by 9 bases and J by 7 bases, leaving 15 bases between them. The CDR3 spans 12 residues. Germline CDR1 and CDR2: SNHLY and FYNNEI. The CDR3, as DNA: TGTGCCAGACAGGGCCGGATGGATGAAGCTTTCTTT. Protein: CARQGRMDEAFF. The entire variable domain, with the rest obtained from reference TRBV2 and TRBJ1-1, is as follows: EPEVTQTPSHQVTQMGQEVILRCVPISNHLYFYWYRQILGQKVEFLVSFYNNEISEKSEIFDDQFSVERPDGSNFTLKIRSTKLEDSAMYFCARQGRMDEAFFGQGTRLTVV.

The rearrangement uses TRBV20-1 and TRBJ1-2; D is undetermined. CDR3 length equals 14 residues. Germline CDR1 is DFQATT and CDR2 is SNEGSKA (reference sequence). Trimming took off 3 bases at V and 5 bases at J, with 16 bases between the two ends. The CDR3 spells CSASRTEARYGYTF. The CDR3 DNA is TGCAGTGCTAGTAGGACGGAGGCCAGATATGGCTACACCTTC.

This clone has only one observation. The chain recombines TRBV28 with TRBJ2-7, with a tentative D call TRBD2 (6 bases). V was clipped by 4 bases and J by 5 bases, with 21 bases between them. Germline-derived CDR1 and CDR2 are MDHEN and SYDVKM. The CDR3 consists of 16 residues. The CDR3 DNA follows: TGTGCCAGCAGTTCAAACGCGGGACTCAAGCGGGACGAGCAGTACTTC. Its translation: CASSSNAGLKRDEQYF.

Turning to this clone: Other DNA sequences in this specimen translate into the identical CDR3. The CDR3 reads CASSPPGSYNSPLHF. The CDR3 region has the DNA TGTGCCAGCAGCCCGCCGGGCTCCTATAATTCACCCCTCCACTTT. The chain recombines TRBV9 with TRBJ1-6; D not certain. The CDR3 sequence is 15 residues long. Germline loops: CDR1 SGDLS, CDR2 YYNGEE. Trimming took 4 bases from V and 0 from J, leaving 8 bases between them.

This chain uses TRBV13 with TRBJ1-2; 7 bases map to TRBD1. The CDR3 length is 15 residues. The germline CDR1 and CDR2 sequences are PRHDT and FYEKMQ (reference sequence). V shed 5 bases and J 4 bases; nucleotides not matched to a gene: 10. The CDR3 spells CASSPQTGDFYGYTF. CDR3 sequence (DNA): TGTGCCAGCAGCCCCCAAACAGGGGACTTCTATGGCTACACCTTC.

This clone was counted once. V and J are TRBV7-9 and TRBJ2-1; D remains ambiguous. CDR3 length: 12 amino acids. Per the germline V gene, CDR1 is SEHNR and CDR2 is FQNEAQ (reference sequence). V lost 4 bases, J lost 9 bases, and 10 bases lay in between. The CDR3 sequence: CASSSENGEQFF. The CDR3 bases are TGTGCCAGCAGCTCTGAAAACGGTGAGCAGTTCTTC.

This clone is a singleton in its sample. The V call is TRBV7-9, the J call TRBJ2-1, with 13 bases matching TRBD2. V lost 1 base and J lost 7; bases outside the gene matches: 7. CDR3 length: 17 residues. The V gene's germline CDR1 is SEHNR and CDR2 FQNEAQ (reference sequence). The CDR3: CASSLDEGLAGLNEQFF. The CDR3 region has the DNA TGTGCCAGCAGCTTAGATGAGGGACTAGCGGGGTTAAATGAGCAGTTCTTC.

CDR3 sequence: CASSQQNKRVSYEQYF. The DNA of the CDR3 is TGTGCCAGCAGCCAACAAAACAAGCGGGTCTCCTACGAGCAGTACTTC. The genes are TRBV3-1 (or the pseudogene TRBV3-2) and TRBJ2-7; TRBD2 is a possible D gene (6 bases). V gave up 2 bases and J gave up 0 bases, with 14 bases separating them. The CDR3 length is 16 residues. Germline V CDR1 and CDR2: LGHDT, YNNKEL (reference sequence).

The chain employs TRBV3-1 (or the pseudogene TRBV3-2) and TRBJ2-4, with D tentatively TRBD2 (5 bases). With 1 base removed from V and 11 bases from J, the gap between germline ends came to 15 bases. This CDR3 has 14 residues. The germline V gene encodes CDR1 LGHDT and CDR2 YNNKEL (reference sequence). This CDR3 is CASSQVRAPRLQYF. The DNA of the CDR3 is TGTGCCAGCAGCCAAGTGAGGGCCCCAAGGCTTCAGTACTTC.

The V gene is TRBV18, the J gene TRBJ2-5; D is possibly TRBD1 (6 bases). Germline loops: CDR1 KGHSH, CDR2 LQKENI. CDR3 size: 13 residues. Trimming cost V 10 bases and J 3 bases, with 15 bases left between them. The CDR3 nucleotides are TGTGCCACCTCTGACGGACAGAAAGAGACCCAGTACTTC. Its translation is CATSDGQKETQYF.

The chain is built from TRBV6-1 and TRBJ1-2, with 7 nucleotides matching TRBD1. CDR1 is MNHNS, CDR2 SASEGT, per germline. The ends lost 1 base at V and 4 bases at J; junction bases unmatched: 9. The CDR3 runs to 16 residues. The chain's CDR3 is CASSEVWQGGSYGYTF. CDR3 coding DNA: TGTGCCAGCAGTGAAGTCTGGCAGGGGGGCTCCTATGGCTACACCTTC.

The chain combines TRBV7-9 with TRBJ1-4; no reliable D call. V was cut by 6 bases and J by 8 bases, with 13 bases left in between. Germline CDR1 SEHNR, CDR2 FQNEAQ (reference sequence). This CDR3 region has 13 residues. CDR3 region: CASRQQPGEKLFF. CDR3 nucleotide sequence: TGTGCCAGCAGGCAACAGCCGGGGGAAAAACTGTTTTTT.